A selection of T cell receptor beta chains follows, all from one sample in a study of blood T cell repertoires in COVID-19. Generated by immunoSEQ multiplex PCR, the TCRdb table keeps only in-frame clones and is missing some. Altogether about 300,000 clones are present, almost 90% being singletons, with the ten largest covering approximately 4%. The source material was PBMCs or T cells enriched from blood (not recorded which). The receptors originated from a woman between 18 and 30 years old with acute COVID-19. Each CDR3 is given with its conserved first and last residue. The order of the fields is J gene, clone size, V gene, D gene, CDR3 protein, CDR3 DNA. A D gene is named only where the DNA matches it firmly. Clone size is stated in some rows and not others, as once, few, many or a class when expanded.

TRBJ2-3 - TRBV15 - CATSRVEGGSDTQYF TGTGCCACCAGCAGAGTGGAGGGAGGATCAGATACGCAGTATTTT
TRBJ2-4 - TRBV2 - CASRIQGVGKNIQYF TGTGCCAGCAGGATACAGGGTGTGGGCAAAAACATTCAGTACTTC
TRBJ2-7 - TRBV30 - CAWSVQVYEQYF TGTGCCTGGAGTGTTCAGGTCTACGAGCAGTACTTC
TRBJ2-7 - TRBV28 TRBD1 CASSFPGTGRHEQYF TGTGCCAGCAGTTTCCCCGGGACAGGGCGCCACGAGCAGTACTTC
TRBJ2-6 - TRBV28 TRBD1 CASSLGTGFFSGANVLTF TGTGCCAGCAGTTTGGGGACAGGGTTCTTCTCTGGGGCCAACGTCCTGACTTTC
TRBJ1-1 - TRBV12-3/TRBV12-4 - CASGGRGNTEAFF TGTGCCAGCGGAGGCCGGGGGAACACTGAAGCTTTCTTT
TRBJ1-1 - TRBV19 - CASSSLLGPTEAFF TGTGCCAGTAGTTCCCTTTTGGGGCCCACTGAAGCTTTCTTT
TRBJ2-1 - TRBV7-3 TRBD2 CASSVGTSGRLEQFF TGTGCCAGCAGCGTGGGGACTAGCGGGAGGCTTGAGCAGTTCTTC
TRBJ2-1 - TRBV5-5 TRBD2 CASSLYVGSGIVDEQFF TGTGCCAGCAGCTTGTATGTCGGAAGCGGGATTGTCGATGAGCAGTTCTTC
TRBJ2-2 - TRBV2 TRBD2 CASRPRTGGGELFF TGTGCCAGCAGGCCCAGGACGGGAGGCGGGGAGCTGTTTTTT
TRBJ2-7 - TRBV6-5 - CASRPGNRYEQYF TGTGCCAGCAGACCCGGGAACCGGTACGAGCAGTACTTC
TRBJ2-7 - TRBV15 TRBD2 CATSRDLAGVYEQYF TGTGCCACCAGCAGAGATCTAGCGGGAGTATACGAGCAGTACTTC
TRBJ1-1 - TRBV29-1 - CSVDSGPEAFF TGCAGCGTTGATAGCGGTCCTGAAGCTTTCTTT
TRBJ2-5 - TRBV29-1 TRBD1 CSVGPGQGLETQYF TGCAGCGTTGGGCCGGGACAGGGGCTGGAGACCCAGTACTTC
TRBJ1-2 - TRBV29-1 - CSGAAGEGYGYTF TGCAGCGGCGCCGCCGGGGAGGGCTATGGCTACACCTTC
TRBJ1-2 - TRBV7-6 - CASSVIDFTGFYGYTF TGTGCCAGCAGCGTCATCGACTTTACAGGGTTCTATGGCTACACCTTC
TRBJ2-1 - TRBV5-6 TRBD1 CASSDSGTGSYNEQFF TGTGCCAGCAGCGATTCCGGGACAGGAAGCTACAATGAGCAGTTCTTC
TRBJ1-4 - TRBV24-1 - CVVLEFFCPANEKLFF TGTGTCGTCCTAGAATTCTTTTGTCCGGCTAATGAAAAACTGTTTTTT
TRBJ1-1 - TRBV18 TRBD1 CASSPDRVTEAFF TGTGCCAGCTCACCCGACAGGGTCACTGAAGCTTTCTTT
TRBJ2-1 - TRBV11-3 TRBD2 CASSSLTSDNEQFF TGTGCCAGCAGCTCCCTGACTAGCGACAATGAGCAGTTCTTC
TRBJ1-1 once TRBV19 - CASRGQENTEAFF TGTGCCAGTAGGGGACAAGAGAACACTGAAGCTTTCTTT
TRBJ2-4 - TRBV27 - CASSSPGKGENIQYF TGTGCCAGCAGTTCCCCTGGGAAGGGGGAAAACATTCAGTACTTC
TRBJ2-7 few TRBV19 TRBD1 CASTTGTGASYEQYF TGTGCCAGTACCACGGGGACAGGGGCGTCCTACGAGCAGTACTTC
TRBJ2-7 - TRBV2 TRBD2 CASKREGGYEQYF TGTGCCAGCAAGCGGGAGGGTGGATACGAGCAGTACTTC
TRBJ1-1 - TRBV11-3 TRBD1 CASSLDPTGGMNTEAFF TGTGCCAGCAGCTTAGATCCTACAGGGGGGATGAACACTGAAGCTTTCTTT
TRBJ2-1 - TRBV29-1 TRBD1 CSVNAGDRGLWFF TGCAGCGTCAACGCTGGCGACAGGGGGCTATGGTTCTTC
TRBJ2-2 once TRBV12-5 TRBD1 CASGLVVRGVVLDRENTGELFF TGTGCTAGTGGTTTGGTAGTACGGGGTGTGGTCCTAGACAGGGAGAACACCGGGGAGCTGTTTTTT
TRBJ1-2 - TRBV7-9 TRBD1 CASSLVIQGYGYTF TGTGCCAGCAGCTTAGTTATACAGGGGTATGGCTACACCTTC
TRBJ2-2 - TRBV9 TRBD2 CASSPRPVTAGGPGTGELFF TGTGCCAGCAGCCCCCGTCCCGTCACCGCGGGAGGGCCTGGCACCGGGGAGCTGTTTTTT
TRBJ2-5 - TRBV12-3/TRBV12-4 - CASSSGGQETQYF TGTGCCAGCAGCTCCGGGGGCCAAGAGACCCAGTACTTC
TRBJ2-2 - TRBV27 - CASSLSGMAGELFF TGTGCCAGCAGTCTCAGCGGAATGGCCGGGGAGCTGTTTTTT
TRBJ2-7 - TRBV28 TRBD2 CASRPNLRTSDTYEQYF TGTGCCAGCAGACCCAACCTCAGGACTAGCGATACCTACGAGCAGTACTTC
TRBJ1-1 - TRBV10-2 TRBD1 CASKQLQGTGTEAFF TGCGCCAGCAAACAACTACAGGGGACGGGCACTGAAGCTTTCTTT
TRBJ2-7 few TRBV18 - CASSPTTYEQYF TGTGCCAGCTCACCAACTACTTACGAGCAGTACTTC
TRBJ2-7 - TRBV29-1 - CSVAQETIEQYF TGCAGCGTTGCACAGGAGACCATCGAGCAGTACTTC
TRBJ2-7 once TRBV29-1 - CSVDRQGGAAYEQYF TGCAGCGTTGACCGACAAGGGGGTGCCGCCTACGAGCAGTACTTC
TRBJ2-7 once TRBV11-2 TRBD2 CASSLVAGAYEQYF TGTGCCAGCAGCTTAGTAGCGGGAGCTTACGAGCAGTACTTC
TRBJ2-5 - TRBV27 - CASSPGRGREETQYF TGTGCCAGCTCCCCCGGGAGAGGGCGGGAAGAGACCCAGTACTTC
TRBJ2-2 few TRBV30 - CAWSGTTTGELFF TGTGCCTGGAGTGGGACTACCACCGGGGAGCTGTTTTTT
TRBJ1-2 - TRBV25-1 - CASSDENTGYGYTF TGTGCCAGCAGTGATGAGAATACAGGGTATGGCTACACCTTC
TRBJ2-1 - TRBV28 TRBD2 CASSTPGTSGYNEQFF TGTGCCAGCAGTACCCCCGGGACTAGCGGATACAATGAGCAGTTCTTC
TRBJ2-3 - TRBV3-1/TRBV3-2 TRBD2 CASSQEGTRLGADTQYF TGTGCCAGCAGCCAAGAGGGGACTAGACTTGGGGCAGATACGCAGTATTTT
TRBJ1-1 once TRBV7-9 TRBD1 CASSGRQGANTEAFF TGTGCCAGCAGCGGACGACAGGGGGCCAACACTGAAGCTTTCTTT
TRBJ2-1 - TRBV19 TRBD1 CASSSSGTGGEQFF TGTGCCAGTAGTTCGTCCGGGACAGGGGGAGAGCAGTTCTTC
TRBJ2-7 - TRBV10-1 - CASSESGVASYKQYF TGCGCCAGCAGTGAGTCGGGAGTTGCCTCCTACAAGCAGTACTTC
TRBJ2-7 - TRBV27 TRBD2 CASSSRLAGGVDEQYF TGTGCCAGCAGTTCCCGACTAGCGGGAGGGGTCGACGAGCAGTACTTC
TRBJ2-5 - TRBV5-1 - CASSLRPREGQETQYF TGCGCCAGCAGCTTGCGGCCCAGGGAAGGGCAAGAGACCCAGTACTTC
TRBJ2-3 - TRBV28 - CASSLPWTGGTDTQYF TGTGCCAGCAGTTTACCCTGGACAGGAGGGACCGATACGCAGTATTTT
TRBJ1-1 - TRBV5-1 - CASSLFPTGDTNTEAFF TGCGCCAGCAGCTTGTTCCCTACCGGGGACACGAACACTGAAGCTTTCTTT
TRBJ2-1 - TRBV5-1 TRBD2 CASSRAPGTSGRDYNEQFF TGCGCCAGCAGCCGTGCTCCCGGGACTAGCGGGAGGGACTACAATGAGCAGTTCTTC
TRBJ2-5 - TRBV6-6 - CASSSQSLRLQETQYF TGTGCCAGCAGTTCCCAATCTTTGAGGCTTCAAGAGACCCAGTACTTC
TRBJ2-7 - TRBV10-1 TRBD2 CASSPGTSGSSYEQYF TGCGCCAGCAGTCCCGGGACTAGCGGGAGCTCCTACGAGCAGTACTTC
TRBJ1-5 - TRBV28 - CASSRDKQPQHF TGTGCCAGCAGTCGGGACAAGCAGCCCCAGCATTTT
TRBJ1-4 - TRBV21-1 - CASRRIGQAGEWGKLFF TGTGCCAGCAGAAGGATCGGACAGGCCGGAGAGTGGGGAAAACTGTTTTTT
TRBJ2-3 - TRBV6-4 TRBD2 CASSDSGGRDTDTQYF TGTGCCAGCAGTGACTCCGGCGGGAGGGACACAGATACGCAGTATTTT